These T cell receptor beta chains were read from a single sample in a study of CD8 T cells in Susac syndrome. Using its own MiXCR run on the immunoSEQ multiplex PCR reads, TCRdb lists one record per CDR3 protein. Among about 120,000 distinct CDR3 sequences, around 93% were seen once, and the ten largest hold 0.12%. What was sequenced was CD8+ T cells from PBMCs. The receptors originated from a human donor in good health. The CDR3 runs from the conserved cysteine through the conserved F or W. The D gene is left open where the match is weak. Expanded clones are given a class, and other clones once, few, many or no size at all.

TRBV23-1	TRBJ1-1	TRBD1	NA	TGCGCCAGCAGTCAAAGCCAACGGAACAGGGGGCTTGTGGTTACTATGAACACTGAAGCTTTCTTT	CASSQSQRNRGLVVTMNTEAFF
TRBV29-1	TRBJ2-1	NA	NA	TGCAGCGTTCAATTCTACAATGAGCAGTTCTTC	CSVQFYNEQFF
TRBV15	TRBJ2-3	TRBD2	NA	TGTGCCACCAGCAGACGAGGGGCACGACTAGCGGGGACAGATACGCAGTATTTT	CATSRRGARLAGTDTQYF
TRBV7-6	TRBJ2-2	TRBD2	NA	TGTGCCAGCAGCTTAGGACTAGCGGGGGGCACCGGGGAGCTGTTTTTT	CASSLGLAGGTGELFF
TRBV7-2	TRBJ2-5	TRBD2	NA	TGTGCCAGCAGGCCCGGGACTAGTAATTCGGTGACCCAGTACTTC	CASRPGTSNSVTQYF
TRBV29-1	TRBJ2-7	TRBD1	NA	TGCAGCGTTGAAGGGACAGGGGATAGCGAGCAGTACTTC	CSVEGTGDSEQYF
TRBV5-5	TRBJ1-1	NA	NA	TGTGCCAGCAGGACGTCTCAGGGATTTACTGAAGCTTTCTTT	CASRTSQGFTEAFF
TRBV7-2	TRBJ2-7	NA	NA	TGTGCCAGCAGTTACCTTAACCTTAACGAGCAGTACTTC	CASSYLNLNEQYF
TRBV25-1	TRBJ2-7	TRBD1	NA	TGTGCCAGCAGTGAACCCGGGACAGGGAACCACGAGCAGTACTTC	CASSEPGTGNHEQYF
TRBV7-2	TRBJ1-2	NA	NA	TGTGCCAGCAGCTTCCGGGACTATGGCTACACCTTC	CASSFRDYGYTF
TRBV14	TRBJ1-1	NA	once	TGTGCCAGCAGCCACTCAAGGAGAACCCACTGGACTGAAGCTTTCTTT	CASSHSRRTHWTEAFF
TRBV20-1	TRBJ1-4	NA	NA	TGCAGTGCTAGAGATCAGGTCAGAGCAACTAATGAAAAACTGTTTTTT	CSARDQVRATNEKLFF
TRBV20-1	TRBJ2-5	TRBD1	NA	TGCAGTGCTACCGGCGGGACAGGGGGCGCGGAGACCCAGTACTTC	CSATGGTGGAETQYF
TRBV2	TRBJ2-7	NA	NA	TGTGCCAGCAGTAATTGGCCGACGGGGGAGCAGTACTTC	CASSNWPTGEQYF
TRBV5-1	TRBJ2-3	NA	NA	TGCGCCAGCAGCCCCTCCTCTTGGACGGACCATAGCACAGATACGCAGTATTTT	CASSPSSWTDHSTDTQYF
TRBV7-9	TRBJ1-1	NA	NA	TGTGCCGTTCAAAGGGAGTCACGAAGGACTGAAGCTTTCTTT	CAVQRESRRTEAFF
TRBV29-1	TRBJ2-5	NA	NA	TGCAGCGTTGAGTGGGACACGGACCAAGAGACCCAGTACTTC	CSVEWDTDQETQYF
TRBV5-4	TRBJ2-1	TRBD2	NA	TGTGCCAGCAGCACTAGCGGGGGGCCCTCCTACAATGAGCAGTTCTTC	CASSTSGGPSYNEQFF
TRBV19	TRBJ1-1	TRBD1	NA	TGCGCCAGTTTCCGGGACAGGGGCCCAGAAGCTTTCTTT	CASFRDRGPEAFF
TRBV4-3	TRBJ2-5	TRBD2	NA	TGCGCCAGCAGCCCGAGCGCTAGCGGGGGGCAAGAGACCCAGTACTTC	CASSPSASGGQETQYF
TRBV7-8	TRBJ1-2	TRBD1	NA	TGTGCCAGCAGCTTAGGGGTCGGGACAGCTAACTATGGCTACACCTTC	CASSLGVGTANYGYTF
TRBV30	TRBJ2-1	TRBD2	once	TGTGCCTGGAGTTACCGACTAGCGGGAGGGCCTGGCTACAATGAGCAGTTCTTC	CAWSYRLAGGPGYNEQFF
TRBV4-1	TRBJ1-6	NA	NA	TGCGCCAGCAACCCAGGGGCTTACCCGGGGACACCCCTCCACTTT	CASNPGAYPGTPLHF
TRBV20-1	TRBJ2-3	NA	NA	TGCAGTGCCCGCACAGATACGCAGTATTTT	CSARTDTQYF
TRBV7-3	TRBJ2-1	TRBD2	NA	TGTGCCAGCAGCTTCCGGGCGGGAGGCCGCAATGAGCAGTTCTTC	CASSFRAGGRNEQFF
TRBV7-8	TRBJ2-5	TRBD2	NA	TGTGCCAGCAGCTTATCGGACGGGGGGGGAGCGACCCAGTACTTC	CASSLSDGGGATQYF
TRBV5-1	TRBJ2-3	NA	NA	TGCGCCAGCAGCTTGGGGGAGGCCCCAGATACGCAGTATTTT	CASSLGEAPDTQYF
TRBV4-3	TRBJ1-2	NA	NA	TGCGCCAGCAGCCAAGATTCCCACAGTGTTATGGTTGGCTACACCTTC	CASSQDSHSVMVGYTF
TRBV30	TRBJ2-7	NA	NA	TGTGCCTGGAAGGGAGACAGATACGAGCAGTACTTC	CAWKGDRYEQYF
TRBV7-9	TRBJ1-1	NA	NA	TGTGCCAGCAGAGACATGAACACTGAAGCTTTCTTT	CASRDMNTEAFF
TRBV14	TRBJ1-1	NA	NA	TGTGCCAGCAGCCCAGTCGGTGGTTTGAGGAATGAAGCTTTCTTT	CASSPVGGLRNEAFF
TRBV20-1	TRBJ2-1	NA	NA	TGCAGTGCTACCCGATTAGGGGGTGAGCAGTTCTTC	CSATRLGGEQFF
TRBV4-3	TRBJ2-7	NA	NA	TGCGCCAGCAGCGGCGGGCAGGGCGTGGGATACGAGCAGTACTTC	CASSGGQGVGYEQYF
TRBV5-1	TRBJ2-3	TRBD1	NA	TGCGCCAGCAGCGAGGGACAGAATACAGATACGCAGTATTTT	CASSEGQNTDTQYF
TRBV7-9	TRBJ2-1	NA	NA	TGTGCCAGCAGCCCCTGGGGCCGCAATTCCTACAATGAGCAGTTCTTC	CASSPWGRNSYNEQFF
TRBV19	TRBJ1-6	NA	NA	TGTGCCAGTACCCTGAGGACCGGGGGGGACCTGCCTTCACCCCTCCACTTT	CASTLRTGGDLPSPLHF
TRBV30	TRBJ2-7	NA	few	TGTGCCTGGAGTGTCGGCGGCTACGAGCAGTACTTC	CAWSVGGYEQYF
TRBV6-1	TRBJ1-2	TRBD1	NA	TGTGCCAGCAGGGGCCTTAGGGGGCGCGGCTATGGCTACACCTTC	CASRGLRGRGYGYTF
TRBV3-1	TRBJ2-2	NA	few	TGTGCCAGCCAGGGGAACACCGGGGAGCTGTTTTTT	CASQGNTGELFF
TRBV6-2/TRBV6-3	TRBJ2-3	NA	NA	TGTGCCAGCAGCTACGCGGCAGATACGCAGTATTTT	CASSYAADTQYF